The source of this T cell receptor beta chain is a study of OX40 agonist ivuxolimab in advanced cancers. The wider study: About 40% of patients had received prior checkpoint inhibitor therapy. General observations from the study: CD8+ T cells showed, on average, more clonal expansion than CD4+ cells.

About this clone: Its antigen remains unknown.

The protocol was immunoSEQ multiplex PCR, while the TCRdb copy is restricted to in-frame clones and leaves out a portion. The sample lists about 64,000 clones, about 87% occurring once. With 6 bases removed from V and 4 bases from J, the gap between germline ends came to 7 bases. Per the germline V gene, CDR1 is MDHEN and CDR2 is SYDVKM. The CDR3 is 12 residues long. The chain combines TRBV28 with TRBJ1-5; D is unresolved. Material: CD4+ or CD8+ T cells sorted from blood, obtained in a trial of the OX40 agonist ivuxolimab. This sequence was found in an adult with an advanced solid tumor such as melanoma, head and neck, liver or kidney cancer. The CDR3 bases are TGTGCCAGCAGGGAGAGAAATCAGCCCCAGCATTTT. This codes for CASRERNQPQHF.